This TCR beta chain was retrieved from a study of blood T cell repertoires in COVID-19 (dated by TCRdb to about 2020). The study in broad terms: Samples from collaborators originated in the United States, Italy and Spain and spanned both the acute and convalescent phases of COVID-19. The samples were drawn from two sources: the first 160 participants of the ongoing ImmuneRACE study, and approximately 1,300 subjects contributed by 6 global collaborators. The material from the prospective study consisted of cDNA or gDNA derived from T cells, B-cell-depleted T cells, or PBMCs. The dataset comprised deeply sampled blood TCRbeta repertoires from subjects exposed to, actively infected with, or recovered from COVID-19. A de-identified subject ID, COVID-19 status, age in years and sex were almost always included in the sample metadata. The repertoires were made available in a free public database intended to serve as a resource for research on the immune response to SARS-CoV-2. HLA class I and class II types, where available, came from metadata supplied by the sample provider rather than from assay-based typing.

General study outcomes and caveats: Clinical and demographic metadata were provided uncurated, with the amount varying by source and participant.

TCRbeta CDR3 regions were amplified from genomic DNA by means of the immunoSEQ Assay, a bias-controlled multiplex PCR. The study's own analysis went as follows. Within the assay, amplification of reference gene primers was used to estimate how many nucleated cells each sample contained. To quantify the absolute abundance of each unique TCRbeta CDR3 rearrangement, sequence reads were collapsed and filtered. For each sample, productive Simpson clonality was calculated as the square root of Simpson's diversity index over productive rearrangements. TCRdb's version of the immuneACCESS table is confined to in-frame rearrangements and falls short of the full clone set. An unresolved V gene accounts for under half of the shortfall where checked; the remainder is of unknown origin. Clonal size and the V and J genes are those of that table, whereas D and trimming came from the DNA. For this sample there are 250,000 or so clones; about 90% appear just once. The ten largest clones add up to 10% to 11% of the sample.

This clone was observed a few times. What antigen it recognizes has not been identified. Per-base qualities were not stored, and no clone one base away is much larger. The CDR3 measures 14 amino acids from cysteine to phenylalanine. The read is trimmed to its CDR3 DNA, 42 bases read in frame from base 1. From a lookup of the germline V gene (reference sequence), CDR1 and CDR2 are SGHKS and YYEKEE. V was cut back by 5 bases and J by 6 bases, leaving a gap of 15 bases between them. Participants in the prospective study were enrolled through a virtual design, were aged roughly 18 to 100 years, and lived in some 24 United States geographic areas. In the prospective study, cohorts were assigned on the basis of participant-reported clinical history obtained from a screening survey and a study questionnaire. ImmuneRACE Cohort 3 recovered participants were defined by two consecutive negative NP/OP PCR tests, healthcare professional clearance, or symptom resolution. In the prospective study, mobile phlebotomists collected whole blood, serum and a nasopharyngeal or oropharyngeal swab from each participant. Prospective study participants could optionally give additional blood draws and questionnaires over an approximately two-month period. Before DNA extraction, blood samples from the prospective study were shipped at room temperature or frozen.

The receptor was derived from a man aged 25-40 years who had recovered from COVID-19. The rearrangement combines TRBV5-5 with TRBJ1-5; the D segment could be TRBD1, given 5 matching bases. The sequencing input was PBMCs or T cells enriched from blood (not recorded which). The CDR3 protein is CASSSRDYPQPQHF. The nucleotide sequence is TGTGCCAGCAGTTCCCGGGACTATCCTCAGCCCCAGCATTTT.